This paragraph covers one T cell receptor beta chain sequence. Its antigen is undetermined. This record comes from a study of CD8 T cells in ankylosing spondylitis. Study-level results: Characteristic of ankylosing spondylitis blood, it appeared, was a TCR beta motif comprising fewer than 10 highly homologous variants.

TCRdb ran MiXCR on the 5' RACE reads and lists one entry per CDR3 protein. The sample shows hundreds of thousands of distinct CDR3 sequences, about 10% of them seen only once. This CDR3 has 14 residues. With 3 bases removed from V and 3 bases from J, the gap between germline ends came to 8 bases. The sequenced sample consisted of blood, either unsorted or a sorted T cell fraction (not recorded which). The rearrangement joins TRBV12-3 or TRBV12-4 to TRBJ2-2; the D is unclear. The clonotype was recovered from a male donor with ankylosing spondylitis. CDR3 in DNA: TGTGCCAGCAGTTTTGTCAGTTACACCGGGGAGCTGTTTTTT. Protein product: CASSFVSYTGELFF.